Listed here are 28 T cell receptor beta chains from one sample, sequenced in a study of PD-1 blockade in classical Hodgkin lymphoma. Every single patient, without exception, relapsed after autologous stem cell transplantation, and brentuximab vedotin exposure varied. Here immunoSEQ multiplex PCR was the method, and the copy in TCRdb shows in-frame clones only, minus some. The sample records about 13,000 clones, roughly 77% being singletons. The material sequenced was peripheral blood mononuclear cells (PBMCs), taken at baseline. The receptors here all came from a human donor with classical Hodgkin lymphoma.

This rearrangement joins TRBV2 to TRBJ2-3, with TRBD1 matching over 7 bases. The CDR3 covers 14 residues. V trimming: 7 bases; J trimming: 2 bases; junction bases outside the gene matches: 6. Germline V gene lookup returns CDR1 SNHLY and CDR2 FYNNEI. As DNA, the CDR3 is TGTGCCAGCATGGGGGACAGACTCACAGATACGCAGTATTTT. Translated, it gives CASMGDRLTDTQYF.

The CDR3 reads CASSLVGTGNEQFF. In DNA, the CDR3 is TGTGCCAGCAGCTTAGTCGGAACAGGGAATGAGCAGTTCTTC. The V call is TRBV7-2, the J call TRBJ2-1, with TRBD1 as a possible D gene (6 bases). Trimming pared 1 base from V and 7 bases from J, leaving 11 bases between. Germline CDR1 SGHTA, CDR2 FQGNSA. There are 14 residues in the CDR3.

The chain employs TRBV6-1 and TRBJ1-2; 8 nucleotides match TRBD1. V shed 11 bases and J 6 bases; nucleotides not matched to a gene: 8. This CDR3 has 12 residues. Germline values: CDR1 MNHNS, CDR2 SASEGT. CDR3 region: CAGAQGVDGYTF. The DNA of the CDR3 is TGTGCCGGAGCACAGGGGGTCGATGGCTACACCTTC.

This clone was recorded once. This rearrangement joins TRBV18 to TRBJ1-3; perhaps TRBD1 as D (5 bases). CDR1 is KGHSH, CDR2 LQKENI, per germline. This CDR3 has 15 amino acids. Trimming left V 4 bases short and J 4 bases short, with 14 bases between. The CDR3 protein is CASSRQQVSGNTIYF. CDR3 DNA: TGTGCCAGCTCACGACAACAGGTCTCCGGAAACACCATATATTTT.

The chain has TRBV18 and TRBJ2-7, with D uncertain. Germline V gene sequence: CDR1 KGHSH, CDR2 LQKENI. Trimming took 1 base from V and 6 from J, leaving 13 bases between them. This CDR3 has 14 residues. This CDR3 reads CASSPQEKSIEQYF. In DNA, the CDR3 is TGTGCCAGCTCACCACAGGAGAAGAGTATCGAGCAGTACTTC.

The V and J genes are TRBV2 and TRBJ2-3, with TRBD2 identical over 7 bases. Germline V gene sequence: CDR1 SNHLY, CDR2 FYNNEI. The CDR3 runs 15 residues. J gave up 1 base and V 2 bases, and 3 bases lay outside the gene matches. CDR3 region: CASSESGVGTDTQYF. The CDR3 DNA sequence: TGTGCCAGCAGTGAAAGCGGGGTGGGCACAGATACGCAGTATTTT.

The chain links TRBV5-1 to TRBJ1-3; 7 bases line up with TRBD1. V lost 0 bases and J lost 0; bases outside the gene matches: 3. The CDR3 runs to 16 residues. Germline loops: CDR1 SGHRS, CDR2 YFSETQ. The CDR3 DNA is TGCGCCAGCAGCTTGGGAGGGACAGACTCTGGAAACACCATATATTTT. Its protein is CASSLGGTDSGNTIYF.

The chain recombines TRBV6-5 with TRBJ2-2; 12 bases fit TRBD1. Per germline, CDR1 MNHEY and CDR2 SVGAGI. The CDR3 is 14 residues long. With 6 bases clipped from V and 6 bases from J, the junction kept 2 bases outside the gene matches. The CDR3 region is CASRGQGAPGELFF. The CDR3 DNA is TGTGCCAGCAGGGGACAGGGGGCACCCGGGGAGCTGTTTTTT.

The rearrangement joins TRBV19 to TRBJ2-3, with TRBD1 matching 10 bases. Looked up from germline, CDR1 is LNHDA and CDR2 is SQIVND (reference sequence). The CDR3 runs 17 residues. J was trimmed by 1 base and V by 4 bases; bases with no gene match: 8. CDR3: CASSTGQGVYGTDTQYF. CDR3 in DNA: TGTGCCAGTAGTACAGGACAGGGGGTTTACGGCACAGATACGCAGTATTTT. Supplemented by reference TRBV19 and TRBJ2-3, the full variable domain reads DGGITQSPKYLFRKEGQNVTLSCEQNLNHDAMYWYRQDPGQGLRLIYYSQIVNDFQKGDIAEGYSVSREKKESFPLTVTSAQKNPTAFYLCASSTGQGVYGTDTQYFGPGTRLTVL.

The chain is built from TRBV5-8 and TRBJ2-3; unclear D gene. This CDR3 comprises 14 residues. V lost 4 bases and J lost 0, with 9 bases in between. Germline CDR1 reads SGHTS; CDR2 reads YDEGEE. The CDR3 here is CASSAGRSTDTQYF. Here the CDR3 DNA reads TGTGCCAGCAGCGCAGGACGGAGCACAGATACGCAGTATTTT.

The chain couples TRBV11-2 to TRBJ2-1, with 7 nucleotides matching TRBD1. The CDR3 covers 15 residues. CDR1 and CDR2 (germline): SGHAT, FQNNGV. V gave up 0 bases and J gave up 7 bases; unmatched junction bases: 6. This CDR3 is CASSLEGGRENEQFF. DNA of the CDR3: TGTGCCAGCAGCTTAGAAGGGGGCAGGGAAAATGAGCAGTTCTTC. Full variable domain (outside the CDR3, taken from reference TRBV11-2 and TRBJ2-1): EAGVAQSPRYKIIEKRQSVAFWCNPISGHATLYWYQQILGQGPKLLIQFQNNGVVDDSQLPKDRFSAERLKGVDSTLKIQPAKLEDSAVYLCASSLEGGRENEQFFGPGTRLTVL.

The rearrangement links TRBV18 to TRBJ1-3, with D uncertain. Germline-derived CDR1 and CDR2 are KGHSH and LQKENI. Trimming pared 2 bases from V and 0 bases from J, leaving 14 bases between. This CDR3 region has 17 residues. CDR3 DNA sequence: TGTGCCAGCTCACCAAATTATTCAGGCAGCTCTGGAAACACCATATATTTT. This translates into CASSPNYSGSSGNTIYF.

In this sample, this clone turned up once. This sequence joins TRBV11-2 and TRBJ2-5, with 9 bases fitting TRBD1. There are 14 residues in the CDR3. The V gene end was trimmed by 5 bases and the J gene end by 5 bases; junction bases not matched to a gene: 6. CDR1 is SGHAT and CDR2 is FQNNGV in the germline V gene. The CDR3 is CASSLQGARETQYF. In DNA form, the CDR3 reads TGTGCCAGCAGCCTACAGGGGGCGCGGGAGACCCAGTACTTC.

This chain joins TRBV5-6 and TRBJ2-2; TRBD2 aligns across 8 bases. The CDR3 has 17 amino acids. Trimming removed 2 bases from V and 1 base from J; junction bases left unmatched: 7. CDR1 and CDR2 from the germline V gene are SGHDT and YYEEEE. This CDR3 reads CASSLTSGGLNTGELFF. The CDR3 DNA reads as TGTGCCAGCAGCTTAACAAGCGGGGGACTGAACACCGGGGAGCTGTTTTTT. Full variable domain (outside the CDR3, taken from reference TRBV5-6 and TRBJ2-2): DAGVTQSPTHLIKTRGQQVTLRCSPKSGHDTVSWYQQALGQGPQFIFQYYEEEERQRGNFPDRFSGHQFPNYSSELNVNALLLGDSALYLCASSLTSGGLNTGELFFGEGSRLTVL.

The gene calls are TRBV10-3 and TRBJ1-6, with 9 positions matching TRBD1. J gave up 7 bases and V 4 bases, and 2 bases lay outside the gene matches. In germline, CDR1 is ENHRY, CDR2 SYGVKD. The CDR3 loop spans 14 amino acids. The CDR3 sequence: CAISVDRGNSPLHF. The CDR3 DNA reads as TGTGCCATCAGTGTGGACAGGGGCAATTCACCCCTCCACTTT.

This chain connects TRBV5-1 to TRBJ2-6, with no clear D. Germline V lookup: CDR1 SGHRS, CDR2 YFSETQ. Trimming cost V 1 base and J 1 base, with 6 bases left between them. This CDR3 is 15 amino acids long. The CDR3 DNA sequence: TGCGCCAGCAGCTTGCAGGTGTCTGGGGCCAACGTCCTGACTTTC. Amino acid sequence: CASSLQVSGANVLTF.

The sample holds a few counts of this clone. This chain links TRBV6-1 with TRBJ1-1; unclear D gene. The CDR3 consists of 13 residues. The germline V gene has CDR1 MNHNS and CDR2 SASEGT. V was pared by 5 bases and J by 4 bases, with 11 bases between. CDR3 sequence reads: CASSFRLRTEAFF. DNA of the CDR3: TGTGCCAGCAGTTTCCGACTCCGCACTGAAGCTTTCTTT.

The chain is built from TRBV4-2 and TRBJ2-7; D might be TRBD1 (6 bases). This CDR3 has 14 residues. Trimming left V 0 bases short and J 6 bases short, with 12 bases between. CDR1 is LGHNA, CDR2 YNFKEQ, per germline. CDR3 nucleotide sequence: TGTGCCAGCAGCCAAGAGTGGGGGCAAGTCGAGCAGTACTTC. Amino acid sequence: CASSQEWGQVEQYF.

This clone was detected only once. The genes are TRBV5-1 and TRBJ2-7; 8 bases match TRBD1. The CDR3 length is 13 residues. The junction had 2 bases not matched to a gene; V was cut back by 4 bases and J by 2 bases. Germline CDR1 and CDR2: SGHRS and YFSETQ. CDR3 residues: CASSRDRPYEQYF. CDR3 coding DNA: TGCGCCAGCAGCCGGGACAGGCCCTACGAGCAGTACTTC.

This clone came up once. This chain's CDR3 is CASSYSSIYNEQFF. The CDR3 DNA is TGTGCCAGCAGTTATTCGTCCATCTACAATGAGCAGTTCTTC. This chain connects TRBV6-5 to TRBJ2-1; D remains unclear. V lost 3 bases to trimming and J lost 3 bases, with 9 bases between them. CDR3 length: 14 residues. Germline CDR1 MNHEY, CDR2 SVGAGI.

The genes are TRBV7-9 and TRBJ2-3; 8 bases are shared with TRBD1. Per the germline V gene, CDR1 is SEHNR and CDR2 is FQNEAQ (reference sequence). The CDR3 covers 15 residues. Losses at the gene ends were 10 bases for V and 5 bases for J; bases not matched to a gene: 14. CDR3: CAIHRRTGSIDTQYF. Written as DNA, the CDR3 is TGTGCCATCCACCGGCGGACAGGGAGTATAGATACGCAGTATTTT.

This clone turned up a few times. The chain couples TRBV30 to TRBJ1-1; 9 nucleotides align to TRBD1. The CDR3 has 12 amino acids. Germline V lookup: CDR1 GTSNPN, CDR2 SVGIG (reference sequence). The V gene end was trimmed by 5 bases and the J gene end by 6 bases; junction bases not matched to a gene: 4. This chain's CDR3 is CAWWTGVPEAFF. The CDR3 DNA follows: TGTGCCTGGTGGACAGGGGTGCCTGAAGCTTTCTTT.

The rearrangement uses TRBV19 and TRBJ2-7; D may be TRBD1 or TRBD2 (5 bases each). V was cut by 6 bases and J by 6 bases, with 12 bases left in between. The CDR3 runs 12 residues. CDR1 LNHDA and CDR2 SQIVND come from the germline V gene (reference sequence). The CDR3 DNA follows: TGTGCCAGTAGCATCCGTGGGGGCGAGCAGTACTTC. This translates into CASSIRGGEQYF. Supplemented by reference TRBV19 and TRBJ2-7, the full variable domain reads DGGITQSPKYLFRKEGQNVTLSCEQNLNHDAMYWYRQDPGQGLRLIYYSQIVNDFQKGDIAEGYSVSREKKESFPLTVTSAQKNPTAFYLCASSIRGGEQYFGPGTRLTVT.

This chain uses TRBV27 with TRBJ2-1; D is perhaps TRBD1 (6 bases). Germline CDR1 MNHEY, CDR2 SMNVEV (reference sequence). There are 16 residues in the CDR3. Trimming pared 3 bases from V and 5 bases from J, leaving 17 bases between. CDR3 region: CASSFRSDRMNNEQFF. Here the CDR3 DNA reads TGTGCCAGCAGTTTCCGGTCGGACAGAATGAACAATGAGCAGTTCTTC.

V gene TRBV19 combines with J gene TRBJ2-1; D assignment may be TRBD1 or TRBD2 (5 bases each). Trimming removed 1 base from V and 8 bases from J, with 15 bases in between. The CDR3 spans 15 residues. The germline gives CDR1 LNHDA, CDR2 SQIVND (reference sequence). CDR3 DNA: TGTGCCAGTAGTATAGGGGCGTGGGTGGGGGATGAGCAGTTCTTC. Translation gives CASSIGAWVGDEQFF.

The V and J genes are TRBV6-5 and TRBJ2-1, with TRBD2 matching over 7 bases. The germline V gene encodes CDR1 MNHEY and CDR2 SVGAGI. Unmatched junction bases numbered 14, after V lost 11 bases and J lost 7 bases. The CDR3 extends over 14 amino acids. CDR3 region: CAFSGSGDGNEQFF. CDR3 in DNA: TGTGCCTTCAGCGGCAGCGGGGACGGGAATGAGCAGTTCTTC.

This chain joins TRBV5-1 and TRBJ1-1; 8 bases align to TRBD1. This CDR3 comprises 15 residues. CDR1 is SGHRS and CDR2 is YFSETQ in the germline V gene. J lost 0 bases, V lost 6 bases, and 7 bases had no gene match. Here the CDR3 reads CASTMTGVMNTEAFF. The CDR3, as DNA: TGCGCCAGCACCATGACAGGGGTCATGAACACTGAAGCTTTCTTT.

This chain uses TRBV7-9 with TRBJ2-4; the match to TRBD2 covers 9 bases. Germline CDR1 reads SEHNR; CDR2 reads FQNEAQ (reference sequence). This CDR3 contains 13 residues. Trimming took 8 bases from V and 7 from J; bases not matched to a gene: 6. CDR3 protein: CASDAGGLNIQYF. DNA for the CDR3: TGTGCCAGCGATGCGGGGGGGTTGAACATTCAGTACTTC.